This T cell receptor (beta chain) was recovered during a study of technical replicates of blood from a few donors. Germline assignment: CDR1 SGHDT and CDR2 YYEEEE. This CDR3 comprises 19 residues. V lost 0 bases, J lost 5 bases, and 27 bases lay in between. The assay was immunoSEQ multiplex PCR, and TCRdb's table has in-frame clones only and misses some. The data show tens of thousands of clones, with approximately 95% seen just once and 0.39% held by the top ten. The material sequenced was T cells isolated from PBMCs. The V call is TRBV5-6, the J call TRBJ2-7; a possible D gene is TRBD1 (9 bases). The sequence was obtained from a human donor in good health. The CDR3 DNA sequence: TGTGCCAGCAGCTTGGGGGACAGGGTCGTAATAGCGGGAAAACACGAGCAGTACTTC. This codes for CASSLGDRVVIAGKHEQYF. The full variable domain, its missing parts supplied by reference TRBV5-6 and TRBJ2-7, is DAGVTQSPTHLIKTRGQQVTLRCSPKSGHDTVSWYQQALGQGPQFIFQYYEEEERQRGNFPDRFSGHQFPNYSSELNVNALLLGDSALYLCASSLGDRVVIAGKHEQYFGPGTRLTVT.